This T cell receptor (beta chain) was recorded in a study of shared clonotypes between healthy human individuals. Germline loops: CDR1 LGHNA, CDR2 YNFKEQ. The CDR3 extends over 16 amino acids. V shed 4 bases, J shed 4 bases, and the junction held 8 bases outside the gene matches. Sequenced by immunoSEQ multiplex PCR; TCRdb stores in-frame clones only, minus some. The repertoire holds approximately 500,000 clones, with almost 80% as singletons. On this clone itself: The antigen is undetermined.

Study-level points and caveats: A small donor pool kept down the genetic and exposure-history diversity that was represented.

J is TRBJ2-3 and V is TRBV4-2; TRBD2 aligns across 10 bases. The specimen was PBMCs. The sequence derives from a woman aged 40 to 50 in good health. Some clones in this sample may be carry-over from other donors' samples. DNA for the CDR3: TGTGCCAGCAGCCGACCAGCGGGAGGGCCCGCAGATACGCAGTATTTT. Translated: CASSRPAGGPADTQYF.